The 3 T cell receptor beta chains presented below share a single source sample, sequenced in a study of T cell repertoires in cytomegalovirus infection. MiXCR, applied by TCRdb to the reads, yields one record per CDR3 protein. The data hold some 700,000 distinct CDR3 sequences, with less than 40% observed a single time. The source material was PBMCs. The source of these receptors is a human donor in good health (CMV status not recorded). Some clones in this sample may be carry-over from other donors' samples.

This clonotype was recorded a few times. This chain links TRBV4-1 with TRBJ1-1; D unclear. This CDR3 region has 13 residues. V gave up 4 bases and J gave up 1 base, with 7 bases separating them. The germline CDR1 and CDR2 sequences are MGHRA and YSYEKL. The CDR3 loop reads CASSPFENTEAFF. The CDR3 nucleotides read TGCGCCAGCAGCCCCTTCGAGAACACTGAAGCTTTCTTT.

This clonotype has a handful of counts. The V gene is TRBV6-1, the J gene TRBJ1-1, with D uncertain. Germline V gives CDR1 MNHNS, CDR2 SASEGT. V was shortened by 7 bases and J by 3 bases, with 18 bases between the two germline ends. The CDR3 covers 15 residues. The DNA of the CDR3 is TGTGCCAGCATGGATCCGGGGTCCAAGGACACTGAAGCTTTCTTT. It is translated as CASMDPGSKDTEAFF.

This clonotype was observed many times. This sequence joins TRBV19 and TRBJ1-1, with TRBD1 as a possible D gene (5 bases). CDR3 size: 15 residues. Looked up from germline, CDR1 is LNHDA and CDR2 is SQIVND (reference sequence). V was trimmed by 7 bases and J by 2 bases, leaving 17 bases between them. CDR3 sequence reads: CASTIGGSYNTEAFF. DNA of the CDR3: TGTGCCAGTACCATCGGGGGGAGTTATAACACTGAAGCTTTCTTT.